The clone carrying this T cell receptor beta chain has only a few counts. The sample comes from a study of early T cells in non-severe SARS-CoV-2 infection. TCRdb re-called the 5' RACE reads through MiXCR, storing one row per CDR3 protein. The sample holds tens of thousands of distinct CDR3 sequences, roughly 13% seen once. The CDR3 covers 16 residues. Trimming left V 0 bases short and J 5 bases short, with 15 bases between. The germline CDR1 and CDR2 sequences are SGDLS and YYNGEE. This rearrangement joins TRBV9 to TRBJ1-3; the D gene is possibly TRBD1 (6 bases). Material for sequencing was whole blood. The receptor was derived from an adult who was a healthcare worker with PCR-confirmed SARS-CoV-2 infection or an uninfected control (not recorded which). CDR3 nucleotides: TGTGCCAGCAGCGTAGACCCCACAGGGAGCCGAAACACCATATATTTT. Translation: CASSVDPTGSRNTIYF.